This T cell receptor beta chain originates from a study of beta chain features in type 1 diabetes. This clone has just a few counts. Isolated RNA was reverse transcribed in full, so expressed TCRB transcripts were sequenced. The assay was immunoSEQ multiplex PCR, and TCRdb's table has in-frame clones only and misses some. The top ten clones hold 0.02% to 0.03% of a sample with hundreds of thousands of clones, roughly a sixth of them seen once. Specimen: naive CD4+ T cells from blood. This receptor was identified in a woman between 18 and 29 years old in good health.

The CDR3 spells CASSQEWATYNEQFF. The CDR3 coding sequence is TGCGCCAGCAGCCAAGAATGGGCTACTTACAATGAGCAGTTCTTC. The V and J genes are TRBV4-3 and TRBJ2-1; D gene ambiguous. Germline lookup yields CDR1 LGHNA and CDR2 YSLEER. V lost 0 bases and J lost 4, with 10 bases in between. The CDR3 contains 15 residues.